This TCR beta chain was recovered during a study of response to subunit inactivated influenza vaccine. CDR1 and CDR2 from the germline V gene are SGHTA and FQGNSA. Trimming took off 3 bases at V and 12 bases at J, with 12 bases between the two ends. The CDR3 runs to 11 residues. TCRdb re-called the RT-PCR reads through MiXCR, storing one row per CDR3 protein. The data show roughly 540,000 distinct CDR3 sequences, around a quarter seen once. Whole-study findings and limits: Seasonal influenza vaccination, on each occasion, was suggested by the authors to recruit few new T cells.

About this clonotype itself: Its matching antigen is unknown.

The same data also went into a second study, on T cells expressing NK-cell markers. From that report: Template switching by 5'RACE with UMIs generated the TCR beta cDNA. Within the sequenced cohort of eight donors, seven exhibited HCMV seropositivity and one was seronegative. Among the experiments, several used an anti-gamma-delta TCR antibody to restrict sorting to alpha-beta TCR T cells. The HCMV specificity of the expanded NKG2C+ T cell clones stayed unresolved.

This TCR was sampled from a man aged 50-60 years who received an inactivated influenza vaccine. The sample consisted of CD4+ T cells sorted from PBMCs, taken approximately 13 days after vaccination. This chain connects TRBV7-2 to TRBJ2-7; a possible D gene is TRBD1 (6 bases). The CDR3 loop reads CASSFMGAWYF. CDR3 coding DNA: TGTGCCAGCAGCTTCATGGGGGCATGGTACTTC.